What follows is one TCR beta chain and its context. Its matching antigen is unknown. 60 Vbeta and 13 Jbeta primers were used in PCR. Profiling relied on immunoSEQ multiplex PCR, and the TCRdb table lists in-frame clones only, not all of them. The sample shows fewer than 200,000 clones, roughly 76% of them seen only once. This CDR3 spans 13 amino acids. The germline V and J ends were trimmed by 5 bases and 2 bases, with 9 bases remaining between them. The germline CDR1 and CDR2 sequences are PRHDT and FYEKMQ (reference sequence). The data originate from a study of cytomegalovirus exposure and HLA in healthy donors. Study observations and caveats: Diagnosis of cytomegalovirus status made by the classifier reportedly showed high specificity and sensitivity.

Sequencing input: PBMCs. The chain combines TRBV13 with TRBJ1-2; D may be TRBD1 (5 bases). This TCR was sampled from a woman in her late teens or twenties in good health and CMV-seropositive. CDR3 amino acids: CASSLTGNYGYTF. The CDR3 DNA follows: TGTGCCAGCAGCCTTACAGGAAACTATGGCTACACCTTC.